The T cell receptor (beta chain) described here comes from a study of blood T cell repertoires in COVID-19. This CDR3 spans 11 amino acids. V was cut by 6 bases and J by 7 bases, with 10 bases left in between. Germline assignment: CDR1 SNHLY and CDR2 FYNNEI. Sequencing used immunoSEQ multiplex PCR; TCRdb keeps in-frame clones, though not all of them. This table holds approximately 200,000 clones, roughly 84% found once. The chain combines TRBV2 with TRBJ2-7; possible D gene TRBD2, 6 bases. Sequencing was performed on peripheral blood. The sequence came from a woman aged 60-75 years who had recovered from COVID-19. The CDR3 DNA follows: TGTGCCAGCAGGCAGGAGGGAGAGCAGTACTTC. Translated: CASRQEGEQYF.